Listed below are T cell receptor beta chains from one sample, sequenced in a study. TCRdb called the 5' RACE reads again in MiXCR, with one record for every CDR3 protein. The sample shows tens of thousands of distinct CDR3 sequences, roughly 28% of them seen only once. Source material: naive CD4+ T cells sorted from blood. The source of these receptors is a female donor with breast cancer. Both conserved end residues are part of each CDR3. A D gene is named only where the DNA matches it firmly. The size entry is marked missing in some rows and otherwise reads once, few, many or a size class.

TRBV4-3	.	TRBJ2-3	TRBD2	CASSLSSGSSDTQYF	TGCGCCAGCAGCCTGTCTAGCGGGAGCTCAGATACGCAGTATTTT
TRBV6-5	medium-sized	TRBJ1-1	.	CASSVEDSITEAFF	TGTGCCAGCAGTGTAGAGGACAGTATCACTGAAGCTTTCTTT
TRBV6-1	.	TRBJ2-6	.	CASSEFGGGGANVLTF	TGTGCCAGCAGTGAATTCGGGGGCGGTGGGGCCAACGTCCTGACTTTC
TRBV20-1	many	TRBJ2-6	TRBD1	CSARGQGSGANVLTF	TGCAGTGCTAGGGGACAGGGCTCTGGGGCCAACGTCCTGACTTTC
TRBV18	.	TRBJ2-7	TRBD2	CASSPTSGDDEQYF	TGTGCCAGCTCACCGACTAGCGGGGACGACGAGCAGTACTTC
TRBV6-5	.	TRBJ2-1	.	CASSGRETYNEQFF	TGTGCCAGCTCGGGCCGCGAGACCTACAATGAGCAGTTCTTC
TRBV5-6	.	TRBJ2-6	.	CASSPSGANVLTF	TGTGCCAGCAGCCCTTCTGGGGCCAACGTCCTGACTTTC
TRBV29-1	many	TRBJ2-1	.	CSVEGILRNEQFF	TGCAGCGTTGAGGGTATCTTGCGGAATGAGCAGTTCTTC
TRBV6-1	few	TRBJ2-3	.	CASSVTGSDTQYF	TGTGCCAGCAGTGTTACAGGGTCAGATACGCAGTATTTT
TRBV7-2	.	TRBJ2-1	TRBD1	CASSDRARGTHNERFF	TGTGCCAGCAGCGACAGGGCGAGGGGGACACACAATGAGCGGTTCTTC
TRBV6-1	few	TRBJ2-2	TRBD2	CASSAPGLARTGELFF	TGTGCCAGCAGTGCGCCGGGACTAGCTCGGACCGGGGAGCTGTTTTTT
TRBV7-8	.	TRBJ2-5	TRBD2	CASSLRGGGLKQETQYF	TGTGCCAGCAGCTTACGTGGCGGGGGGTTAAAGCAAGAGACCCAGTACTTC
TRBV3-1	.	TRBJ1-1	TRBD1	CASSQRQGRNTEAFF	TGTGCCAGCAGCCAGAGACAGGGGAGGAACACTGAAGCTTTCTTT
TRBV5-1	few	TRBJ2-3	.	CASSLATGVPDTQYF	TGCGCCAGCAGCTTGGCCACGGGAGTCCCAGATACGCAGTATTTT
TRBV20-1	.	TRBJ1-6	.	CSARDLSGSLSPLHF	TGCAGTGCTAGAGATCTCTCAGGGTCCCTTTCACCCCTCCACTTT
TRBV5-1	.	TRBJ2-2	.	CASSLAERNTGELFF	TGCGCCAGCAGCTTGGCCGAGCGGAACACCGGGGAGCTGTTTTTT
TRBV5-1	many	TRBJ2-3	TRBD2	CASSPGLAGGSTDTQYF	TGCGCCAGCAGCCCGGGACTAGCGGGGGGAAGCACAGATACGCAGTATTTT
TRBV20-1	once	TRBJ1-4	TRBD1	CSAGYRGTNEKLFF	TGCAGTGCTGGATACAGGGGGACAAATGAAAAACTGTTTTTT
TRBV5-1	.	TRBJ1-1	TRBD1	CASSSGTGDMNTEAFF	TGCGCCAGCAGCTCAGGGACAGGGGACATGAACACTGAAGCTTTCTTT
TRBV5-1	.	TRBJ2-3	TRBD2	CASSLSSGEDTQYF	TGCGCCAGCAGCTTGTCTAGCGGGGAGGATACGCAGTATTTT
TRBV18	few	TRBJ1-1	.	CASSRALQDRNTEAFF	TGTGCCAGCTCACGGGCCCTCCAGGATCGAAACACTGAAGCTTTCTTT
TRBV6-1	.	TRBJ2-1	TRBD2	CASIAGGSYNEQFF	TGTGCCAGCATTGCGGGGGGCTCCTACAATGAGCAGTTCTTC
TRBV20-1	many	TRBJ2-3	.	CSARGGWDTDTQYF	TGCAGTGCTAGAGGCGGGTGGGACACAGATACGCAGTATTTT
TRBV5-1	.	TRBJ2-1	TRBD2	CAGSLATSGFNEQFF	TGCGCCGGCAGCTTAGCCACTAGCGGGTTCAATGAGCAGTTCTTC
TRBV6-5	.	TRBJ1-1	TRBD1	CASTRTGGTEAFF	TGTGCCAGCACCCGGACAGGGGGGACTGAAGCTTTCTTT
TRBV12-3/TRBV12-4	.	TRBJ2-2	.	CASSDLKLGGVGELFF	TGTGCCAGCAGTGACCTCAAGCTGGGTGGTGTCGGGGAGCTGTTTTTT
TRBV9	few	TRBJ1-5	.	CASSVGQGNQPQHF	TGTGCCAGCAGCGTAGGACAGGGCAATCAGCCCCAGCATTTT
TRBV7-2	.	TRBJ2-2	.	CASSGTLNTGELFF	TGTGCCAGCAGCGGGACCCTGAACACCGGGGAGCTGTTTTTT
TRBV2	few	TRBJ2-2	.	CASSGDTGELFF	TGTGCCAGCAGTGGAGACACCGGGGAGCTGTTTTTT
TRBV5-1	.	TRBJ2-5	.	CASSVQTEARQGTQYF	TGCGCCAGCAGCGTGCAAACAGAAGCGCGTCAAGGGACCCAGTACTTC
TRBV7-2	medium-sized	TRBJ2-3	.	CASSLDASTDTQYF	TGTGCCAGCAGCTTAGACGCTAGCACAGATACGCAGTATTTT
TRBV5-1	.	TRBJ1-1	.	CASSLNSRGQNTEAFF	TGCGCCAGCAGCTTGAATTCCAGGGGCCAGAACACTGAAGCTTTCTTT
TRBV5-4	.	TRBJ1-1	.	CASSTGFTEAFF	TGTGCCAGCAGCACAGGGTTCACTGAAGCTTTCTTT
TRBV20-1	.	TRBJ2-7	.	CSARQGYEQYF	TGCAGTGCTAGACAGGGATACGAGCAGTACTTC
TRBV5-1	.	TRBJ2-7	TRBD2	CASSFQTGTIGYEQYF	TGCGCCAGCAGCTTCCAGACCGGGACTATCGGTTACGAGCAGTACTTC
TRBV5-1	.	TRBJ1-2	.	CASSLEGLAYGYTF	TGCGCCAGCAGCTTGGAGGGCCTGGCCTATGGCTACACCTTC
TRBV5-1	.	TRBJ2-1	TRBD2	CANHDVAGAHNEQFF	TGCGCCAACCACGATGTAGCGGGAGCGCACAATGAGCAGTTCTTC
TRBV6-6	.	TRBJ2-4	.	CAGSDSRNIQYF	TGTGCCGGCAGTGACAGCCGAAACATTCAGTACTTC
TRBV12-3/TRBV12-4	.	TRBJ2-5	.	CASSLLDETQYF	TGTGCCAGCAGTCTATTGGATGAGACCCAGTACTTC
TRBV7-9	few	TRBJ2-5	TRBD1	CASSLGTGGAKETQYF	TGTGCCAGCAGCTTAGGTACAGGGGGCGCGAAGGAGACCCAGTACTTC
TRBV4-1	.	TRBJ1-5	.	CASSQRDVGNQPQHF	TGCGCCAGCAGCCAGAGAGACGTTGGCAATCAGCCCCAGCATTTT
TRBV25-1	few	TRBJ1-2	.	CASSGTNYGYTF	TGTGCCAGCAGTGGGACAAACTATGGCTACACCTTC
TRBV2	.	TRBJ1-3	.	CASSEDGLRRNTIYF	TGTGCCAGCAGTGAAGACGGTCTTCGGCGGAACACCATATATTTT
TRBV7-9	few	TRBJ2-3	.	CASTRDGSDTQYF	TGTGCCAGCACCCGTGACGGGTCAGATACGCAGTATTTT